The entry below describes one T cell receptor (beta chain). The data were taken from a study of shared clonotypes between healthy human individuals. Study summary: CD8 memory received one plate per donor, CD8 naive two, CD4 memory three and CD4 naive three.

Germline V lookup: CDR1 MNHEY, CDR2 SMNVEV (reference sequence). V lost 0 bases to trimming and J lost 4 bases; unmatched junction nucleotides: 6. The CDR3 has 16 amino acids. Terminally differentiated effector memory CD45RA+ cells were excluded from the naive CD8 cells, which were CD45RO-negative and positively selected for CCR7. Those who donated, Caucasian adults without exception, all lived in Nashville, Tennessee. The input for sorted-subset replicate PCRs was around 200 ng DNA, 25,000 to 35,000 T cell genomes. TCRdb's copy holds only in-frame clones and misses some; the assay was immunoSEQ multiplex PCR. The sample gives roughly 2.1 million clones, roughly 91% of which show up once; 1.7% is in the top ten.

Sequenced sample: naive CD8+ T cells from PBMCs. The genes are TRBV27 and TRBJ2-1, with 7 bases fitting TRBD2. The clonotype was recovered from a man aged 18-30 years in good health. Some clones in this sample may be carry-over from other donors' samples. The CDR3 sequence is CASSLSRGSGYNEQFF. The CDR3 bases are TGTGCCAGCAGTTTATCACGCGGGAGTGGTTACAATGAGCAGTTCTTC.